This TCR beta chain was identified during a study of blood T cell repertoires in COVID-19. On the study more broadly: COVID-19 samples from acute and convalescent phases originated in the United States, Italy and Spain. T cells, B-cell-depleted T cells, or PBMCs provided the cDNA or gDNA that served as material.

Measured with immunoSEQ multiplex PCR; TCRdb has only the in-frame clones, and not every one. The repertoire includes approximately 330,000 clones, 90% of them detected once, and around 0.98% sits in the top ten. Those enrolled in Seattle joined during active infection and were followed longitudinally afterward. The material sequenced was peripheral blood. This receptor was obtained from a middle-aged woman with COVID-19, enrolled during active disease.

In DNA, the CDR3 is TGTGCCAGCAGAATCCCAATCCCAGGCGAGCAGTACTTC. It translates to CASRIPIPGEQYF. The chain combines TRBV28 with TRBJ2-7; D is unclear. Germline V CDR1 and CDR2: MDHEN, SYDVKM. The CDR3 is 13 residues long. Trimming stripped 6 bases from V and 6 bases from J, with 15 bases between.